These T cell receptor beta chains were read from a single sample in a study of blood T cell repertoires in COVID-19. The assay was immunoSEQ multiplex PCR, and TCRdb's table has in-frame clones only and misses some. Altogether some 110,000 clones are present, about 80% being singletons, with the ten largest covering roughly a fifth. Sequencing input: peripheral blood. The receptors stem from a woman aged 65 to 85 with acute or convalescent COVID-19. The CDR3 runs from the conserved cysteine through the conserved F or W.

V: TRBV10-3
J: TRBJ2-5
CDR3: CAVRPGGGFRFETQYF

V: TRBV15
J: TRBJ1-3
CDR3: CATSRDPAGSGNTIYF

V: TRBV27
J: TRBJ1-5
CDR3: CASSLGLGQPQHF

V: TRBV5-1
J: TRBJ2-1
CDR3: CASSLGDREYNEQFF

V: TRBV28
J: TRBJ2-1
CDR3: CASTLSGGVMDNEQFF

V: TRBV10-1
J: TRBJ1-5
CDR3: CASSEFLGQGAPRGNQPQHF

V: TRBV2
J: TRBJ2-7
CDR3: CASSERLAHSREQYF

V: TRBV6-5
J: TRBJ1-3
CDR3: CASSSQRPSSGNTIYF

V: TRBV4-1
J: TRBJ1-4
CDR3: CASSQSAGRVEKLFF

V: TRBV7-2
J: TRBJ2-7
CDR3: CASSHPTSYEQYF

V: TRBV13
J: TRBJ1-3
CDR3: CASSLYSIPGQGFGNTIYF

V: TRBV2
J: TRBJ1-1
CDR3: CASSEGHYTEAFF

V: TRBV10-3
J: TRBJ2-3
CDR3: CAISADRVGADTQYF

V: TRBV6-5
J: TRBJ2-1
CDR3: CASSPGGNEQFF

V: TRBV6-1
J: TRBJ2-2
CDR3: CASSEGLRHLNTGELFF

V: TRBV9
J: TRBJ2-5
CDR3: CASSRLGTSVETQYF

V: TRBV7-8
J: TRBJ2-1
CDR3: CASSLVLAGGPSEQFF

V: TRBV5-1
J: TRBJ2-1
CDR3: CASSLRENYNEQFF

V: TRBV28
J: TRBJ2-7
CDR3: CASSRRTGGSYEQYF

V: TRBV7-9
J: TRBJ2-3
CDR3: CASSLGDRVTDTQYF

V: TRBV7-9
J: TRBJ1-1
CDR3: CASSLTGLNTEAFF

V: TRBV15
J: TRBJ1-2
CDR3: CATSRRQELGNKLGYTF

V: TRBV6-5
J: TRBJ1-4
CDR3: CASSYDPTGGNEKLFF

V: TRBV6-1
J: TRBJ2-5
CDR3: CASSEATGGRLETQYF

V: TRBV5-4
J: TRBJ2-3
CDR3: CASSPRRGLTDTQYF

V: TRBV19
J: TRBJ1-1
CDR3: CASSMRAGWNTEAFF

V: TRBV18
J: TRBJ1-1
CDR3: CASSGAGTGSEAFF

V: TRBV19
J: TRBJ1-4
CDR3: CASSSAGGEKLFF

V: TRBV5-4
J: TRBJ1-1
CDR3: CASSLAGGAGMNTEAFF

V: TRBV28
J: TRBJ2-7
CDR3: CASSGQGLGSYEQYF

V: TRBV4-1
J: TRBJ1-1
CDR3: CASSQGQGVYTEAFF